This TCR beta chain was obtained from a study of neoadjuvant anti-PD-1 for oral cavity cancer. Study summary: Patients without progression got a fourth dose around day 43.

Using immunoSEQ multiplex PCR, the repertoire was profiled, and TCRdb retains in-frame clones only, with some absent. The sample yields 7,500 to 10,000 clones, approximately 64% seen once. Time point denoted: after neoadjuvant nivolumab, at surgical resection. The CDR3 extends over 14 amino acids. Germline CDR1 and CDR2: LNHNV and YYDKDF (reference sequence). Trimming took off 1 base at V and 6 bases at J, with 13 bases between the two ends. The rearrangement joins TRBV15 to TRBJ2-7; D call uncertain. This TCR came from a person between 35 and 79 years old with oral cavity squamous cell carcinoma. The source material was PBMCs, sampled after nivolumab (anti-PD-1) treatment. Here the CDR3 DNA reads TGTGCCACCAGCAGAGCCCGACCTGGTGGCGAGCAGTACTTC. The encoded protein is CATSRARPGGEQYF. Combining the CDR3 with reference TRBV15 and TRBJ2-7 gives the whole variable domain DAMVIQNPRYQVTQFGKPVTLSCSQTLNHNVMYWYQQKSSQAPKLLFHYYDKDFNNEADTPDNFQSRRPNTSFCFLDIRSPGLGDTAMYLCATSRARPGGEQYFGPGTRLTVT.